This T cell receptor (beta chain) derives from a study of cytomegalovirus exposure and HLA in healthy donors. The donors were part of the validation cohort, which consisted of more than 90 subjects and was separate from the first cohort of under 750 subjects. Whole-study findings and limits: Reports described diagnosis of cytomegalovirus status by the classifier as highly specific and sensitive. Confirmation was obtained in vitro that a few CMV-associated chains are specific for CMV antigens. Some TCR beta chains (roughly 150 of them) were listed as cytomegalovirus-associated.

Comment on this clone: The antigen remains undetermined.

This CDR3 comprises 12 residues. V was clipped by 6 bases and J by 10 bases; unmatched bases: 6. The germline V gene has CDR1 MNHEY and CDR2 SVGAGI. Libraries were prepared by immunoSEQ multiplex PCR; TCRdb keeps only in-frame clonotypes and omits some of them. The repertoire holds around 150,000 clones, with 84% as singletons. The V call is TRBV6-5, the J call TRBJ2-1; 7 bases align to TRBD1. Source material: PBMCs. The sequence was collected from a man under 40 in good health and CMV-seropositive. Here the CDR3 reads CASSLRGNEQFF. The CDR3 region has the DNA TGTGCCAGCAGCCTCAGGGGGAACGAGCAGTTCTTC.